Below are 26 T cell receptor beta chains sequenced from a single sample in a study of long-term antiretroviral therapy in people with HIV. Sequencing relied on immunoSEQ assay v3.0, run at survey level. Repertoires were generated with immunoSEQ multiplex PCR, while TCRdb's copy carries only in-frame clones and drops some. The data hold 25,000 to 30,000 clones, with around 84% observed a single time. Here the sequenced sample was unsorted PBMCs, taken 0.4 years after starting antiretroviral therapy. The receptors shown here come from a man younger than 30 with HIV.

The rearrangement links TRBV10-3 to TRBJ2-7; 10 bases agree with TRBD1. V trimming: 8 bases; J trimming: 2 bases; junction bases outside the gene matches: 3. This CDR3 comprises 13 residues. The germline CDR1 and CDR2 sequences are ENHRY and SYGVKD. CDR3 region: CAIAGTGAYEQYF. As DNA, the CDR3 is TGTGCCATCGCCGGGACAGGGGCCTACGAGCAGTACTTC.

The V gene is TRBV28, the J gene TRBJ2-7; a possible D gene is TRBD1 (5 bases). The CDR3 contains 13 residues. V was pared by 5 bases and J by 6 bases, with 14 bases between. In germline, CDR1 is MDHEN, CDR2 SYDVKM. CDR3 loop: CASSTQGSGEQYF. DNA of the CDR3: TGTGCCAGCAGTACTCAGGGTTCCGGCGAGCAGTACTTC.

The chain has TRBV29-1 and TRBJ2-7; D is perhaps TRBD1 (6 bases). The germline V gene encodes CDR1 SQVTM and CDR2 ANQGSEA. V dropped 0 bases and J dropped 1 base, with 7 bases sitting between them. The CDR3 consists of 13 residues. CDR3 sequence reads: CSVEDTGSYEQYF. CDR3 bases: TGCAGCGTTGAAGATACAGGGTCCTACGAGCAGTACTTC.

The chain joins TRBV10-3 to TRBJ1-1; possibly TRBD1 for D (6 bases). The CDR3 covers 13 residues. With 5 bases removed from V and 6 bases from J, the gap between germline ends came to 13 bases. Germline CDR1 is ENHRY and CDR2 is SYGVKD. CDR3 in DNA: TGTGCCATCAGTCGTAGGGGGACGGCTGAAGCTTTCTTT. The encoded protein is CAISRRGTAEAFF.

J is TRBJ2-1 and V is TRBV4-1; D remains ambiguous. In germline, CDR1 is MGHRA, CDR2 YSYEKL. Trimming pared 4 bases from V and 9 bases from J, leaving 7 bases between. The CDR3 contains 11 residues. The CDR3 is CASSLSGEQFF. CDR3 nucleotide sequence: TGCGCCAGCAGCCTTTCAGGTGAGCAGTTCTTC.

The chain's CDR3 is CASKGTGAYEQYF. The CDR3 nucleotides read TGTGCCAGTAAAGGGACAGGGGCCTACGAGCAGTACTTC. The chain recombines TRBV19 with TRBJ2-7; 10 bases line up with TRBD1. Germline V gives CDR1 LNHDA, CDR2 SQIVND (reference sequence). The trim removed 7 bases at V and 2 bases at J, leaving 2 bases unmatched. This CDR3 spans 13 amino acids.

This clone was seen a few times. The V gene is TRBV7-9, the J gene TRBJ2-7, with no clear D. V was pared by 5 bases and J by 6 bases, with 11 bases between. Germline V lookup: CDR1 SEHNR, CDR2 FQNEAQ (reference sequence). This CDR3 comprises 12 residues. CDR3 protein: CASSPSSSEQYF. The CDR3 DNA reads TGTGCCAGCAGCCCGAGTAGTAGCGAGCAGTACTTC. Supplemented by reference TRBV7-9 and TRBJ2-7, the full variable domain reads DTGVSQNPRHKITKRGQNVTFRCDPISEHNRLYWYRQTLGQGPEFLTYFQNEAQLEKSRLLSDRFSAERPKGSFSTLEIQRTEQGDSAMYLCASSPSSSEQYFGPGTRLTVT.

This clone has more than one count but fewer than ten. The chain recombines TRBV27 with TRBJ2-7; TRBD1 is a possible D gene (6 bases). The length of the CDR3 is 14 residues. The ends were cut back, 2 bases at V and 0 bases at J, with 8 bases in the middle. Germline-derived CDR1 and CDR2 are MNHEY and SMNVEV (reference sequence). The CDR3 protein is CASSLARGSYEQYF. In nucleotides, the CDR3 is TGTGCCAGCAGTTTAGCCAGGGGCTCCTACGAGCAGTACTTC.

The chain carries TRBV6-5 and TRBJ1-2; no reliable D call. The CDR3 contains 12 residues. Germline V gives CDR1 MNHEY, CDR2 SVGAGI. With 6 bases removed from V and 4 bases from J, the gap between germline ends came to 9 bases. This chain's CDR3 is CASSPSGYGYTF. As DNA, the CDR3 is TGTGCCAGCAGCCCCTCGGGCTATGGCTACACCTTC.

This chain links TRBV15 with TRBJ2-7; TRBD1 agrees at 10 bases. This CDR3 has 18 amino acids. Germline V gene sequence: CDR1 LNHNV, CDR2 YYDKDF (reference sequence). Trimming cost V 3 bases and J 2 bases; bases outside gene matches: 13. CDR3 region: CATSSLLPGQGTPYEQYF. The CDR3 region has the DNA TGTGCCACCAGCAGCCTCCTCCCGGGACAGGGGACACCCTACGAGCAGTACTTC.

The CDR3 DNA reads TGTGCCAGTAGTACGACTCCCAGCACAGATACGCAGTATTTT. As protein: CASSTTPSTDTQYF. The chain carries TRBV19 and TRBJ2-3; no definite D call. The CDR3 runs 14 residues. The V and J ends lost 4 bases and 0 bases respectively, with 8 bases between them. Germline loops: CDR1 LNHDA, CDR2 SQIVND (reference sequence).

This clone turned up a few times. V usage is TRBV28 and J usage is TRBJ1-2, with 7 positions matching TRBD1. V shed 6 bases and J 8 bases; nucleotides not matched to a gene: 9. CDR1 and CDR2 (germline): MDHEN, SYDVKM. CDR3 length: 13 amino acids. CDR3 sequence reads: CASSLGQAGGYTF. The DNA of the CDR3 is TGTGCCAGCAGCCTCGGACAGGCGGGGGGCTACACCTTC.

This chain joins TRBV19 and TRBJ1-5; D might be TRBD1 (5 bases). The germline V gene encodes CDR1 LNHDA and CDR2 SQIVND (reference sequence). V gave up 3 bases and J gave up 1 base, with 13 bases separating them. The CDR3 contains 16 residues. CDR3 residues: CASSMIGGVSNQPQHF. The CDR3 DNA reads as TGTGCCAGTAGTATGATCGGGGGGGTAAGCAATCAGCCCCAGCATTTT. Full variable domain (rest looked up from reference TRBV19 and TRBJ1-5): DGGITQSPKYLFRKEGQNVTLSCEQNLNHDAMYWYRQDPGQGLRLIYYSQIVNDFQKGDIAEGYSVSREKKESFPLTVTSAQKNPTAFYLCASSMIGGVSNQPQHFGDGTRLSIL.

The table lists this clone with a few counts. The rearrangement links TRBV10-2 to TRBJ2-5; D not certain. Germline V lookup: CDR1 WSHSY, CDR2 SAAADI. Trimming removed 8 bases at V and 1 base at J, with 17 bases between. The CDR3 contains 15 residues. The CDR3 sequence is CASRWLLPTQETQYF. The CDR3 nucleotides are TGCGCCAGCCGTTGGCTTCTCCCCACCCAAGAGACCCAGTACTTC.

This clone was found a few times. The chain is built from TRBV10-3 and TRBJ1-1; TRBD1 matches at 10 bases. CDR3 length: 15 residues. Germline CDR1 ENHRY, CDR2 SYGVKD. V lost 6 bases, J lost 3 bases, and 7 bases stayed unmatched. CDR3 amino acids: CAIRLRQGADTEAFF. For the CDR3, the DNA is TGTGCCATCAGACTGAGACAGGGGGCTGACACTGAAGCTTTCTTT.

This clone was observed a single time. The chain couples TRBV5-4 to TRBJ1-4; D perhaps matches TRBD1 (5 bases). V lost 4 bases and J 0 bases, leaving 10 bases between the germline ends. Germline V gene lookup returns CDR1 SGHNT and CDR2 YYREEE (reference sequence). The CDR3 loop spans 15 amino acids. CDR3 residues: CASSVGGATNEKLFF. Here the CDR3 DNA reads TGTGCCAGCAGCGTGGGGGGGGCAACTAATGAAAAACTGTTTTTT.

The CDR3 DNA sequence: TGTGCCAGCAGCTTAGCAGACAGGGGAAGAGACGAGCAGTACTTC. Its translation: CASSLADRGRDEQYF. The V gene is TRBV11-2, the J gene TRBJ2-7, with 8 bases lining up with TRBD1. The CDR3 is 15 residues long. After removal of 1 base from V and 5 bases from J, the junction contained 7 bases not matched to a gene. Per germline, CDR1 SGHAT and CDR2 FQNNGV.

V and J are TRBV6-5 and TRBJ2-7; D is tentatively TRBD1 or TRBD2 (6 bases each). Germline V gene lookup returns CDR1 MNHEY and CDR2 SVGAGI. V lost 5 bases and J 11 bases, leaving 13 bases between the germline ends. This CDR3 has 11 amino acids. CDR3 bases: TGTGCCAGCAGTCTCCCGGGGGCCGAGTACTTC. Protein: CASSLPGAEYF.

This clone was observed a single time. The gene calls are TRBV15 and TRBJ2-2, with D perhaps TRBD1 (6 bases). CDR3 length: 16 amino acids. V was clipped by 2 bases and J by 6 bases, with 16 bases between them. Germline CDR1 reads LNHNV; CDR2 reads YYDKDF (reference sequence). The CDR3 DNA reads TGTGCCACCAGCAGATTGAGGGACACCCCCCCCGGGGAGCTGTTTTTT. It specifies CATSRLRDTPPGELFF.

The rearrangement links TRBV27 to TRBJ2-1; a weak D match, TRBD1 (8 bases). Trimming removed 2 bases from V and 5 bases from J, with 10 bases in between. Germline CDR1 reads MNHEY; CDR2 reads SMNVEV (reference sequence). CDR3 length equals 14 residues. CDR3 loop: CASSLTGGDNEQFF. The CDR3 region has the DNA TGTGCCAGCAGTTTAACAGGGGGGGACAATGAGCAGTTCTTC.

The chain links TRBV6-5 to TRBJ1-2, with 8 bases identical to TRBD1. The V gene end was trimmed by 6 bases and the J gene end by 8 bases; junction bases not matched to a gene: 11. The CDR3 is made up of 14 amino acids. CDR1 is MNHEY and CDR2 is SVGAGI in the germline V gene. This CDR3 is CASRINQGARGYTF. CDR3 bases: TGTGCCAGCAGGATTAACCAGGGGGCGCGGGGCTACACCTTC.

The chain joins TRBV7-3 to TRBJ1-1; TRBD1 agrees at 9 bases. CDR1 is SGHTA and CDR2 is FQGTGA in the germline V gene. CDR3 length: 15 amino acids. After removal of 5 bases from V and 5 bases from J, the junction contained 9 bases not matched to a gene. The CDR3 region has the DNA TGTGCCAGCAGCCAGGGACAGGGTATCTTAACTGAAGCTTTCTTT. Translated: CASSQGQGILTEAFF.

This chain uses TRBV19 with TRBJ1-5, with a tentative D call TRBD1 (5 bases). The CDR3 loop spans 13 amino acids. Germline V gene sequence: CDR1 LNHDA, CDR2 SQIVND (reference sequence). V gave up 5 bases and J gave up 1 base, with 6 bases separating them. As DNA, the CDR3 is TGTGCCAGTAGTTGGGGGAGCAATCAGCCCCAGCATTTT. It specifies CASSWGSNQPQHF. Full variable domain (outside the CDR3, taken from reference TRBV19 and TRBJ1-5): DGGITQSPKYLFRKEGQNVTLSCEQNLNHDAMYWYRQDPGQGLRLIYYSQIVNDFQKGDIAEGYSVSREKKESFPLTVTSAQKNPTAFYLCASSWGSNQPQHFGDGTRLSIL.

In this sample, this clone turned up once. The chain is built from TRBV27 and TRBJ1-1; D is unclear. Germline V gene data show CDR1 as MNHEY and CDR2 as SMNVEV (reference sequence). Trimming pared 2 bases from V and 2 bases from J, leaving 6 bases between. The CDR3 consists of 13 residues. Here the CDR3 DNA reads TGTGCCAGCAGTTTAGGCAGAAACACTGAAGCTTTCTTT. Translating gives CASSLGRNTEAFF.

The chain carries TRBV9 and TRBJ2-7; 9 bases are a match to TRBD2. Germline CDR1 and CDR2: SGDLS and YYNGEE. After removal of 0 bases from V and 6 bases from J, the junction contained 10 bases not matched to a gene. This CDR3 has 16 residues. The CDR3 loop is CASSVEPGPAGGEQYF. The CDR3 region has the DNA TGTGCCAGCAGCGTAGAGCCCGGCCCAGCGGGAGGCGAGCAGTACTTC.

The CDR3 loop is CASSLYQGMAGELFF. Here the CDR3 DNA reads TGTGCCAGCAGTTTATACCAGGGAATGGCCGGGGAGCTGTTTTTT. The gene calls are TRBV27 and TRBJ2-2; D may be TRBD1 (5 bases). This CDR3 region has 15 residues. Germline assignment: CDR1 MNHEY and CDR2 SMNVEV (reference sequence). V gave up 1 base and J gave up 6 bases, with 12 bases separating them.